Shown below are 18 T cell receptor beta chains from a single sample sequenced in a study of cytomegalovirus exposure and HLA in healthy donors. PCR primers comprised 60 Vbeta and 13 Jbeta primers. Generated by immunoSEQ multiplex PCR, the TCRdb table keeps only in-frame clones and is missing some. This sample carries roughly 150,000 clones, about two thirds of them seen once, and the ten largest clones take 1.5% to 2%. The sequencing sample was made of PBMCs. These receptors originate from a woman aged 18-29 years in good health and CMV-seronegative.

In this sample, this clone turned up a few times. The CDR3 here is CATKPPGGYEKLFF. The CDR3 DNA reads as TGTGCCACCAAACCCCCAGGGGGCTATGAAAAACTGTTTTTT. This rearrangement joins TRBV7-9 to TRBJ1-4, with TRBD1 matching over 8 bases. V was pared by 10 bases and J by 6 bases, with 10 bases of the junction left unmatched. This CDR3 region has 14 residues. CDR1 SEHNR and CDR2 FQNEAQ come from the germline V gene (reference sequence).

CDR3 protein: CASSGGQVGFTEAFF. The CDR3 nucleotides are TGTGCCAGCAGTGGGGGACAGGTCGGTTTCACTGAAGCTTTCTTT. The rearrangement uses TRBV28 and TRBJ1-1; 8 bases fit TRBD1. The length of the CDR3 is 15 residues. Germline assignment: CDR1 MDHEN and CDR2 SYDVKM. The ends lost 5 bases at V and 4 bases at J; junction bases unmatched: 9.

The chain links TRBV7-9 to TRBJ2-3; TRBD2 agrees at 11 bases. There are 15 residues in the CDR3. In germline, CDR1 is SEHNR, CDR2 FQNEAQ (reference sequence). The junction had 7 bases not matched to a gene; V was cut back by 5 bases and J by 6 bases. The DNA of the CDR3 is TGTGCCAGCAGCCTTAGCGGGGGGGTCGGGGATACGCAGTATTTT. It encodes CASSLSGGVGDTQYF.

This CDR3 reads CASSSGTSGRGNTGELFF. For the CDR3, the DNA is TGTGCCAGCAGCTCCGGGACTAGCGGGAGGGGGAACACCGGGGAGCTGTTTTTT. V gene TRBV7-9 combines with J gene TRBJ2-2, with 16 positions matching TRBD2. The V segment lost 4 bases and the J segment 1 base; nucleotides outside the gene matches: 3. Germline V gene sequence: CDR1 SEHNR, CDR2 FQNEAQ (reference sequence). The CDR3 covers 18 residues.

The CDR3 spells CASSPQMEGANEQYF. CDR3 in DNA: TGTGCCAGCAGTCCACAAATGGAGGGAGCGAACGAGCAGTACTTC. V gene TRBV28 combines with J gene TRBJ2-7; maybe TRBD2 (6 bases). Germline CDR1 MDHEN, CDR2 SYDVKM. This CDR3 is 15 amino acids long. V was pared by 5 bases and J by 5 bases, with 19 bases between.

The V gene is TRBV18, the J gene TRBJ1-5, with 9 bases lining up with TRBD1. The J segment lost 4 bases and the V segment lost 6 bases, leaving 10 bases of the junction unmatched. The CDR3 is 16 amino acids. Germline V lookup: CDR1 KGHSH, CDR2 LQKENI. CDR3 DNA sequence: TGTGCCAGCTCCCCGCTGGACAGGGGCCCAAATCAGCCCCAGCATTTT. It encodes CASSPLDRGPNQPQHF.

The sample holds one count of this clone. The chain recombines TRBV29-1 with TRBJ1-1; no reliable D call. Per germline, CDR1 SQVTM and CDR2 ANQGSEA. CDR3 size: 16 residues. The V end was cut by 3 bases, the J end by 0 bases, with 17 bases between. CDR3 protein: CSVEDFRHGVNTEAFF. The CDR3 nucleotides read TGCAGCGTTGAGGATTTCCGACACGGGGTGAACACTGAAGCTTTCTTT.

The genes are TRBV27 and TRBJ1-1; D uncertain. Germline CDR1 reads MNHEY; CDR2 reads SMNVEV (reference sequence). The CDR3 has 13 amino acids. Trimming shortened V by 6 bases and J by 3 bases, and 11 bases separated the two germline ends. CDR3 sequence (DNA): TGTGCCAGCAGCCCAAGATCGGACACTGAAGCTTTCTTT. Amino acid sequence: CASSPRSDTEAFF.

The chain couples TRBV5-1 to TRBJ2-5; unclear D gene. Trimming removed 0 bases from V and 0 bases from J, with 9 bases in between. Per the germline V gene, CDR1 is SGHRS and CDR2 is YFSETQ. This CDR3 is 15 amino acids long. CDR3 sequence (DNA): TGCGCCAGCAGCTTGGGTCAGATGTACCAAGAGACCCAGTACTTC. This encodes CASSLGQMYQETQYF.

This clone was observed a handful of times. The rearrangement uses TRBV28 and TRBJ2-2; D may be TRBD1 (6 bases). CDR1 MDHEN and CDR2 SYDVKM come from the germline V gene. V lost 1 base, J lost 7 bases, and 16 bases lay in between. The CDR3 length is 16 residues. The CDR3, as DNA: TGTGCCAGCAGTTTATTCTTGGCAGGGGCGATCGGGGAGCTGTTTTTT. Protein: CASSLFLAGAIGELFF.

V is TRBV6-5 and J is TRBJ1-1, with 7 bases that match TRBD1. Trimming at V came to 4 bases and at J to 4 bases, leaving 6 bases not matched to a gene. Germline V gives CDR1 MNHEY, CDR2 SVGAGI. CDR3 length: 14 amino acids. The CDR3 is CASSSSTGPTEAFF. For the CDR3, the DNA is TGTGCCAGCAGTTCCTCGACAGGGCCCACTGAAGCTTTCTTT.

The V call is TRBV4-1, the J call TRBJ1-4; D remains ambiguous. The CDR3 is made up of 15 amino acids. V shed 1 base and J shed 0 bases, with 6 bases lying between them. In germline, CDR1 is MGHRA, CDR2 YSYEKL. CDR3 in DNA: TGCGCCAGCAGCCAAGTTGCAGCAACTAATGAAAAACTGTTTTTT. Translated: CASSQVAATNEKLFF.

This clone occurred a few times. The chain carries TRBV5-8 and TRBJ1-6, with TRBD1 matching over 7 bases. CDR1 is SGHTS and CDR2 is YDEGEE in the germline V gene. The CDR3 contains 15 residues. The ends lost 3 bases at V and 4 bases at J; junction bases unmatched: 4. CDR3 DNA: TGTGCCAGCAGCTCGCCGGGACAGTATAATTCACCCCTCCACTTT. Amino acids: CASSSPGQYNSPLHF.

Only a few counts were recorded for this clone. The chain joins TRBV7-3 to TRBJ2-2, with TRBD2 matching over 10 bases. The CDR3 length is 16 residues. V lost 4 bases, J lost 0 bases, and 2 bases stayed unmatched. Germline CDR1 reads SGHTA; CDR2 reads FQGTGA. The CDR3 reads CASSSSGGSNTGELFF. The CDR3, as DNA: TGTGCCAGCAGCTCTAGCGGGGGCTCGAACACCGGGGAGCTGTTTTTT. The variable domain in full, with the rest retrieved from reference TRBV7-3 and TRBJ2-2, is GAGVSQTPSNKVTEKGKYVELRCDPISGHTALYWYRQSLGQGPEFLIYFQGTGAADDSGLPNDRFFAVRPEGSVSTLKIQRTERGDSAVYLCASSSSGGSNTGELFFGEGSRLTVL.

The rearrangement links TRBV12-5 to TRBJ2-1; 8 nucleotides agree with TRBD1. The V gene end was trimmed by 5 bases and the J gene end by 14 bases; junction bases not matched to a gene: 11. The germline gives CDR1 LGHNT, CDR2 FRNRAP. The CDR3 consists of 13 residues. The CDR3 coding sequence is TGTGCTAGTGGTAGGACTGGACAGGGTGCAGAGTTCTTC. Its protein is CASGRTGQGAEFF.

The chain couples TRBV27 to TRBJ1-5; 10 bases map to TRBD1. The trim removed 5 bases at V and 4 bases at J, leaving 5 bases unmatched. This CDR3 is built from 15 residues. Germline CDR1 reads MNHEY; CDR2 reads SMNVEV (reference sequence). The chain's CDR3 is CASSPRQGANQPQHF. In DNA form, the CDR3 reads TGTGCCAGCAGTCCTCGACAGGGGGCAAATCAGCCCCAGCATTTT.

CDR3 DNA: TGTGCCAGCAGCCCCATAAGCGGGAACGATACGCAGTATTTT. It yields the protein CASSPISGNDTQYF. The rearrangement joins TRBV5-6 to TRBJ2-3; 7 bases map to TRBD2. The CDR3 totals 14 residues. V trimming: 4 bases; J trimming: 6 bases; junction bases outside the gene matches: 8. Germline values: CDR1 SGHDT, CDR2 YYEEEE.

CDR3 sequence (DNA): TGCAGCGTTGAAACGGGGGGCAATCAGCCCCAGCATTTT. Amino acids: CSVETGGNQPQHF. The chain has TRBV29-1 and TRBJ1-5, with D tentatively TRBD1 (5 bases). This CDR3 region has 13 residues. Trimming stripped 2 bases from V and 2 bases from J, with 7 bases between. Germline V lookup: CDR1 SQVTM, CDR2 ANQGSEA.